The 13 T cell receptor beta chains reported below all come from one sample, sequenced in a study of cytomegalovirus exposure and HLA in healthy donors. The PCR had 60 Vbeta and 13 Jbeta primers. Sequencing was performed with immunoSEQ multiplex PCR; in TCRdb, only in-frame clones are kept and a portion is missing. The data contain some 150,000 clones, around 78% of them singletons. Sequences were obtained from PBMCs. Receptors were obtained from a female donor in good health and CMV-seropositive.

Turning to this clone: Other DNA sequences within the sample encode an identical CDR3. The chain combines TRBV28 with TRBJ1-1; D not resolved. This CDR3 contains 12 residues. The V end was cut by 3 bases, the J end by 2 bases, with 4 bases between. In germline, CDR1 is MDHEN, CDR2 SYDVKM. This CDR3 is CASSLGNTEAFF. The CDR3 DNA is TGTGCCAGCAGTTTGGGCAACACTGAAGCTTTCTTT.

The chain combines TRBV28 with TRBJ1-2; 7 bases align to TRBD1. The V and J ends lost 2 bases and 5 bases, in that order; junction bases with no gene match: 5. The length of the CDR3 is 14 residues. Germline CDR1 MDHEN, CDR2 SYDVKM. The CDR3 DNA reads TGTGCCAGCAGTTTAAACTTGGGACAGTATGGCTACACCTTC. It yields the protein CASSLNLGQYGYTF.

The rearrangement links TRBV6-1 to TRBJ1-3; possible D gene TRBD1, 6 bases. Germline V lookup: CDR1 MNHNS, CDR2 SASEGT. The V and J ends lost 6 bases and 3 bases respectively, with 9 bases between them. This CDR3 is 13 amino acids long. Here the CDR3 reads CASRAGVGNTIYF. The CDR3, as DNA: TGTGCCAGCAGGGCAGGGGTTGGAAACACCATATATTTT.

This clone was detected a few times. The chain employs TRBV2 and TRBJ1-1, with D possibly TRBD1 on 6 matching bases. Trimming took off 6 bases at V and 7 bases at J, with 12 bases between the two ends. The CDR3 length is 12 residues. From germline, CDR1 is SNHLY and CDR2 FYNNEI. The CDR3 DNA follows: TGTGCCAGCAGATCTGACAGGAGTGAAGCTTTCTTT. It specifies CASRSDRSEAFF.

This chain connects TRBV7-9 to TRBJ1-2; D might be TRBD1 (6 bases). CDR1 and CDR2 (germline): SEHNR, FQNEAQ (reference sequence). The CDR3 covers 15 residues. V was pared by 4 bases and J by 5 bases, with 17 bases between. The CDR3 protein is CASSSPTGGGYGYTF. The CDR3 region has the DNA TGTGCCAGCAGCTCACCTACGGGGGGCGGGTATGGCTACACCTTC.

This rearrangement joins TRBV7-8 to TRBJ2-6, with D possibly matching TRBD1 (6 bases). The germline V and J ends were trimmed by 4 bases and 2 bases, with 21 bases remaining between them. This CDR3 spans 19 amino acids. Germline lookup yields CDR1 SGHVS and CDR2 FQNEAQ. DNA of the CDR3: TGTGCCAGCAGCTCGGACGCGGACAGCCTTTTGACTGGGGCCAACGTCCTGACTTTC. This sequence encodes CASSSDADSLLTGANVLTF. The full variable domain, rest sourced from reference TRBV7-8 and TRBJ2-6, is GAGVSQSPRYKVAKRGQDVALRCDPISGHVSLFWYQQALGQGPEFLTYFQNEAQLDKSGLPSDRFFAERPEGSVSTLKIQRTQQEDSAVYLCASSSDADSLLTGANVLTFGAGSRLTVL.

A word on this clone: A junction boundary mismatches the germline segment, possibly from a read error. V is TRBV30 and J is TRBJ1-2; no clear D. The CDR3 contains 12 residues. CDR1 and CDR2 from the germline V gene are GTSNPN and SVGIG (reference sequence). The chain's CDR3 is CASSPGGRPVAF. The CDR3 nucleotides read TGTGCTTCCTCGCCAGGAGGACGGCCCGTTGCCTTC.

This clone was seen a few times. V usage is TRBV7-9 and J usage is TRBJ1-2; the D is unclear. This CDR3 comprises 13 residues. V lost 4 bases and J 6 bases, leaving 12 bases between the germline ends. Germline V gives CDR1 SEHNR, CDR2 FQNEAQ (reference sequence). This CDR3 is CASSSSARDGYTF. In DNA, the CDR3 is TGTGCCAGCAGCTCGTCTGCGAGGGATGGCTACACCTTC.

The V gene is TRBV7-2, the J gene TRBJ2-1; TRBD2 matches at 9 bases. The CDR3 loop spans 12 amino acids. V lost 3 bases, J lost 9 bases, and 0 bases stayed unmatched. Per the germline V gene, CDR1 is SGHTA and CDR2 is FQGNSA. The CDR3 DNA is TGTGCCAGCAGCTTGGGACTAGCTGAGCAGTTCTTC. This gives the protein CASSLGLAEQFF.

A few counts support this clone. The J gene is TRBJ2-7, the V gene TRBV7-8; TRBD1 aligns across 8 bases. Per germline, CDR1 SGHVS and CDR2 FQNEAQ. The length of the CDR3 is 15 residues. Losses at the gene ends were 2 bases for V and 4 bases for J; bases not matched to a gene: 7. CDR3 sequence reads: CASSLRGQGSYEQYF. CDR3 DNA sequence: TGTGCCAGCAGCTTAAGAGGACAGGGATCTTACGAGCAGTACTTC.

This chain links TRBV5-4 with TRBJ1-6; D is unclear. Germline CDR1 and CDR2: SGHNT and YYREEE (reference sequence). CDR3 length: 14 residues. The V gene lost 0 bases and the J gene lost 5 bases, with 6 bases spanning the gap. The CDR3: CASSLVAHNSPLHF. CDR3 bases: TGTGCCAGCAGCTTGGTGGCCCATAATTCACCCCTCCACTTT.

The rearrangement links TRBV6-5 to TRBJ2-1, with 7 bases aligning to TRBD2. Germline lookup yields CDR1 MNHEY and CDR2 SVGAGI. CDR3 size: 15 residues. The V and J ends lost 6 bases and 8 bases, in that order; junction bases with no gene match: 13. The CDR3 here is CASRTERLATHEQFF. CDR3 DNA: TGTGCCAGCAGAACAGAACGACTAGCTACGCATGAGCAGTTCTTC.

This chain links TRBV6-5 with TRBJ2-3; possible D gene TRBD1, 6 bases. Trimming removed 8 bases from V and 5 bases from J, with 17 bases in between. Germline V gene sequence: CDR1 MNHEY, CDR2 SVGAGI. The CDR3 spans 14 residues. Here the CDR3 DNA reads TGTGCCAGCGGGATACAGGGTAAAGAAGATACGCAGTATTTT. It codes for CASGIQGKEDTQYF.